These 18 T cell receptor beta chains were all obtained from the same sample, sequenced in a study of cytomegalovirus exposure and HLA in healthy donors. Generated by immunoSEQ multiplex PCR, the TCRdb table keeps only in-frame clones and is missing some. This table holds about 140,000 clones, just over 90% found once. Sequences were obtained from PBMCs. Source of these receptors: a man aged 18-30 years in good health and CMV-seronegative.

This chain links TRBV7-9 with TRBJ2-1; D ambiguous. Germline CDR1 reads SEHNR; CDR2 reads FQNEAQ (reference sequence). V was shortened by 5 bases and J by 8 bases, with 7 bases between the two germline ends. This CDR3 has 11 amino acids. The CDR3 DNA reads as TGTGCCAGCAGCCCTGTATATGAGCAGTTCTTC. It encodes CASSPVYEQFF.

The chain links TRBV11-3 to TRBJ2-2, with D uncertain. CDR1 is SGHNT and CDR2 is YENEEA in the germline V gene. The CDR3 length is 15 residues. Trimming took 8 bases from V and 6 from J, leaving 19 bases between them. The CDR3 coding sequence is TGTGCCAGCCGCCCCACGGGTTTCAACTCCGGGGAGCTGTTTTTT. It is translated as CASRPTGFNSGELFF.

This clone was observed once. CDR3 nucleotides: TGCGCCAGCAGTCGGGACAGGGAAAACTATGGCTACACCTTC. This gives the protein CASSRDRENYGYTF. The chain recombines TRBV10-2 with TRBJ1-2; 9 positions match TRBD1. Germline CDR1 is WSHSY and CDR2 is SAAADI. With V trimmed by 5 bases and J by 2 bases, 3 bases remained unmatched. This CDR3 region has 14 residues.

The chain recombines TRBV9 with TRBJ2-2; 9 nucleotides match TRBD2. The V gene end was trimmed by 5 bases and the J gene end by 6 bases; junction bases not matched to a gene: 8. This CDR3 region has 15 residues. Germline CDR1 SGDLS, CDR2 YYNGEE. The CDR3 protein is CASSLSGSPAGELFF. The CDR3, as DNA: TGTGCCAGCAGTCTTAGCGGGAGTCCCGCCGGGGAGCTGTTTTTT.

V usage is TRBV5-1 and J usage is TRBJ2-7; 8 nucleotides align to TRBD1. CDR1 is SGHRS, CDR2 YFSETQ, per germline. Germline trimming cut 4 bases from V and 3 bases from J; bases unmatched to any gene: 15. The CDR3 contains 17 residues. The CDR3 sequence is CASSNQAQGAGVYEQYF. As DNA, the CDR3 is TGCGCCAGCAGCAACCAGGCTCAGGGGGCTGGTGTCTACGAGCAGTACTTC.

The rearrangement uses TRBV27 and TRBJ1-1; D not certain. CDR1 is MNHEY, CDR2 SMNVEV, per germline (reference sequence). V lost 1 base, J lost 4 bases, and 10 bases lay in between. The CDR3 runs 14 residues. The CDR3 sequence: CASSLYRLGTEAFF. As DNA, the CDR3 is TGTGCCAGCAGTTTATACAGATTGGGCACTGAAGCTTTCTTT.

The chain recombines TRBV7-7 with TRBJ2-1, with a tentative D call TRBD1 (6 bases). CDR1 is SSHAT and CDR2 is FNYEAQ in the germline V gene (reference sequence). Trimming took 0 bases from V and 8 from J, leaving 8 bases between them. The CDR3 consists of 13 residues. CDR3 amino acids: CASSLADSDEQFF. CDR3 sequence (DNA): TGTGCCAGCAGCTTAGCGGACAGCGATGAGCAGTTCTTC. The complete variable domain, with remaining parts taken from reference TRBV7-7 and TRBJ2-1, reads GAGVSQSPRYKVTKRGQDVTLRCDPISSHATLYWYQQALGQGPEFLTYFNYEAQPDKSGLPSDRFSAERPEGSISTLTIQRTEQRDSAMYRCASSLADSDEQFFGPGTRLTVL.

The CDR3 protein is CASSFGQGWLHGYTF. Written as DNA, the CDR3 is TGTGCCAGCAGTTTCGGACAGGGTTGGCTTCATGGCTACACCTTC. The genes are TRBV6-5 and TRBJ1-2; TRBD1 aligns across 8 bases. Germline trimming cut 4 bases from V and 6 bases from J; bases unmatched to any gene: 10. There are 15 residues in the CDR3. Per germline, CDR1 MNHEY and CDR2 SVGAGI.

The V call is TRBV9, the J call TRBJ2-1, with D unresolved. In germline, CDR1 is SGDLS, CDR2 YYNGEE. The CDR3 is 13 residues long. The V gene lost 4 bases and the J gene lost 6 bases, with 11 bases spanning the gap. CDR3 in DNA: TGTGCCAGCAGCCTGACGACGGGCAATGAGCAGTTCTTC. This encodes CASSLTTGNEQFF. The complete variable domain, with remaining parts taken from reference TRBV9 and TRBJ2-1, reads DSGVTQTPKHLITATGQRVTLRCSPRSGDLSVYWYQQSLDQGLQFLIQYYNGEERAKGNILERFSAQQFPDLHSELNLSSLELGDSALYFCASSLTTGNEQFFGPGTRLTVL.

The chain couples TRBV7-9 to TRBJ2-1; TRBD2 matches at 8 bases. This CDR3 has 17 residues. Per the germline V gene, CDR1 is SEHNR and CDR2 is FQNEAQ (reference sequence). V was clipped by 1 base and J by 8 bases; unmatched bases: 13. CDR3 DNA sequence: TGTGCCAGCAGCTTAGGAATAAGGGGACTAGAGGGGGATGAGCAGTTCTTC. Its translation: CASSLGIRGLEGDEQFF.

For the CDR3, the DNA is TGTGCCAGTAGTATAGATCTGGACAGGGGCGGTGGCTACACCTTC. It encodes CASSIDLDRGGGYTF. This chain uses TRBV19 with TRBJ1-2, with 9 bases matching TRBD1. The CDR3 spans 15 residues. The ends lost 0 bases at V and 7 bases at J; junction bases unmatched: 6. CDR1 LNHDA and CDR2 SQIVND come from the germline V gene (reference sequence).

The CDR3 nucleotides read TGTGCCAGCAACCCAGGGGGAGGTTTCTACGAGCAGTACTTC. It translates to CASNPGGGFYEQYF. This chain uses TRBV2 with TRBJ2-7; possible D gene TRBD1, 7 bases. The CDR3 length is 14 residues. Germline CDR1 SNHLY, CDR2 FYNNEI. The V end was cut by 7 bases, the J end by 3 bases, with 16 bases between.

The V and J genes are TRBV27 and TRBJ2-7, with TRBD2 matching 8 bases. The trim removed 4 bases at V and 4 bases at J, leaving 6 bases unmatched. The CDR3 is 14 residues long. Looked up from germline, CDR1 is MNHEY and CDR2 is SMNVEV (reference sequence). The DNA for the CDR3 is TGTGCCAGCAGTTCGATAGCGGGATCGTACGAGCAGTACGTC. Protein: CASSSIAGSYEQYV.

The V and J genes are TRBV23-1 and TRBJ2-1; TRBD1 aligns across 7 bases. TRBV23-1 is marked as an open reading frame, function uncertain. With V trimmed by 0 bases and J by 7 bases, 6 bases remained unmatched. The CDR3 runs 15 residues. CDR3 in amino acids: CASSQSTGRGNEQFF. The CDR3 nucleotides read TGCGCCAGCAGTCAATCGACAGGGCGCGGTAATGAGCAGTTCTTC.

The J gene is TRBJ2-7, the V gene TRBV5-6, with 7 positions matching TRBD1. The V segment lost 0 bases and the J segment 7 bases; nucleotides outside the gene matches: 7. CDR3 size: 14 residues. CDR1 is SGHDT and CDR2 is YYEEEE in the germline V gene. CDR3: CASSLGVGQLEQYF. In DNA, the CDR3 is TGTGCCAGCAGCTTGGGGGTGGGACAGCTAGAGCAGTACTTC.

This CDR3 is CASSQGESSGGPETQYF. Here the CDR3 DNA reads TGTGCCAGCAGCCAAGGGGAATCTAGCGGGGGACCAGAGACCCAGTACTTC. The chain has TRBV4-2 and TRBJ2-5; 10 bases align to TRBD2. Germline CDR1 is LGHNA and CDR2 is YNFKEQ. This CDR3 is 17 amino acids long. Trimming took 1 base from V and 4 from J; bases not matched to a gene: 9.

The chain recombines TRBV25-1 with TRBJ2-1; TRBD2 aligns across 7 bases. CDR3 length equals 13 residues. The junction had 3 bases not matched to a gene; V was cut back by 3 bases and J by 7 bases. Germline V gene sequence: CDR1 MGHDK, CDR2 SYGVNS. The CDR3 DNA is TGTGCCAGCAGTGAGGGCGGGAGTAATGAGCAGTTCTTC. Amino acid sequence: CASSEGGSNEQFF.

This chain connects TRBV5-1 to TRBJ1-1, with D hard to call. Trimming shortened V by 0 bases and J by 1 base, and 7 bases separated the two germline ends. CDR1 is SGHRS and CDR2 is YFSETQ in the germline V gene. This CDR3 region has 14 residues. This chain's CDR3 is CASSLGAKNTEAFF. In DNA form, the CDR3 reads TGCGCCAGCAGCTTGGGGGCCAAGAACACTGAAGCTTTCTTT.